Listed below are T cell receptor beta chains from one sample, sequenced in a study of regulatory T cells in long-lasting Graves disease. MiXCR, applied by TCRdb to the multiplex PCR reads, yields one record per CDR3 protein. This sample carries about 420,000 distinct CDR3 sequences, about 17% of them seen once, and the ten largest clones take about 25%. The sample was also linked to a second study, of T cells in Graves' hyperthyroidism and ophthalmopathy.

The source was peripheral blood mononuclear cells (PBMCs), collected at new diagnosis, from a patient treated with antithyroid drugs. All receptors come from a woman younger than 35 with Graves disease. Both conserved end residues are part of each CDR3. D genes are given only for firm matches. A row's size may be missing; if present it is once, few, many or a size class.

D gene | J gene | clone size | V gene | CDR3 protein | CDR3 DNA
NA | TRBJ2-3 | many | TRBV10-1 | CASSESGTDTQYF | TGCGCCAGCAGTGAGTCTGGCACAGATACGCAGTATTTT
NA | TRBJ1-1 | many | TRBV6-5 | CASSYSRSEAFF | TGTGCCAGCAGTTACTCGAGATCGGAAGCTTTCTTT
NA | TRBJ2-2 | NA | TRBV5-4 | CASGAGELFF | TGTGCCAGCGGGGCCGGGGAGCTGTTTTTT
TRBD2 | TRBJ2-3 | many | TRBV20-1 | CSAEREIDTQYF | TGCAGTGCCGAGCGGGAGATAGATACGCAGTATTTT
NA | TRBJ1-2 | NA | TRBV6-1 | CASQDLLGYTF | TGTGCCAGCCAGGATCTTCTCGGCTACACCTTC
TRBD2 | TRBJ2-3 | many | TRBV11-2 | CASSYGLAETDTQYF | TGTGCCAGCAGCTATGGACTAGCGGAGACAGATACGCAGTATTTT
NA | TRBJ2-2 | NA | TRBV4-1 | CASSQEPYRDTGELFF | TGCGCCAGCAGCCAAGAGCCTTACAGGGACACCGGGGAGCTGTTTTTT
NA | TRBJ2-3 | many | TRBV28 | CASRSRGTDTQYF | TGTGCCAGCAGGTCCCGAGGCACAGATACGCAGTATTTT
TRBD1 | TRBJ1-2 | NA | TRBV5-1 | CASASGQGAIANYGYTF | TGCGCCAGCGCGTCAGGACAGGGGGCTATTGCTAACTATGGCTACACCTTC
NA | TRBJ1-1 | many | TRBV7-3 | CASSLNPGTEAFF | TGTGCCAGCAGCTTAAATCCGGGCACTGAAGCTTTCTTT
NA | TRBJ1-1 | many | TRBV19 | CASNGQLEAFF | TGTGCCAGTAATGGACAGTTAGAAGCTTTCTTT
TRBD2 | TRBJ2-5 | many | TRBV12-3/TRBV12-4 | CASSFSGRVETQYF | TGTGCCAGCAGTTTCTCCGGGAGGGTAGAGACCCAGTACTTC
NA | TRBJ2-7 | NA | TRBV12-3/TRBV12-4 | CASSLVHEQYF | TGTGCCAGCAGTTTAGTCCATGAGCAGTACTTC
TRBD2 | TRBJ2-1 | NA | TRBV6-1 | CARASGRPHYNEQFF | TGTGCCAGGGCTAGCGGGAGGCCCCACTACAATGAGCAGTTCTTC
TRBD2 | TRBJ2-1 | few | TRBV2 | CASSESPGLAGRRKFF | TGTGCCAGCAGTGAATCCCCGGGACTAGCGGGGAGGAGGAAGTTCTTC
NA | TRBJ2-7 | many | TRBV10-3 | CAISEETKGNYEQYF | TGTGCCATCAGTGAGGAGACCAAGGGAAACTACGAGCAGTACTTC
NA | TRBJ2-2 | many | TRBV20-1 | CSAREGVNTGELFF | TGCAGTGCTAGAGAAGGGGTGAACACCGGGGAGCTGTTTTTT
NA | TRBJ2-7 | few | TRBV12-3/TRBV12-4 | CASSFPQGRGSYEQYF | TGTGCCAGCAGTTTCCCTCAGGGTAGGGGTTCCTACGAGCAGTACTTC
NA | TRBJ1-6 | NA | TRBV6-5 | CASSYETNSPLHF | TGTGCCAGCAGTTACGAGACTAATTCACCCCTCCACTTT
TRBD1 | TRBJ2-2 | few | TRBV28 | CASTPGTESTGELFF | TGTGCCAGCACCCCCGGGACAGAATCCACCGGGGAGCTGTTTTTT
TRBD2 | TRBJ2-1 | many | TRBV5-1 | CASSVIAGGSGYNEQFF | TGCGCCAGCAGCGTAATAGCGGGAGGATCCGGCTACAATGAGCAGTTCTTC
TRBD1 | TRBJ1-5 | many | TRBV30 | CAWGPGQGSNQPQHF | TGTGCCTGGGGGCCGGGACAGGGAAGCAATCAGCCCCAGCATTTT
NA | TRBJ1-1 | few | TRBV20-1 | CSAYLLGLNTEAFF | TGCAGTGCCTATCTTTTGGGCCTGAACACTGAAGCTTTCTTT
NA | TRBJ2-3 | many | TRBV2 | CASTGREFDTQYF | TGTGCCAGCACAGGGCGGGAATTCGATACGCAGTATTTT
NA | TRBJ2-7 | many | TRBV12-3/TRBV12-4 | CASSFRTANYEQYF | TGTGCCAGCAGTTTTAGGACGGCAAACTACGAGCAGTACTTC
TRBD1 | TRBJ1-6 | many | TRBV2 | CASSESRTGGNSPLHF | TGTGCCAGCAGTGAATCCAGGACAGGGGGAAATTCACCCCTCCACTTT
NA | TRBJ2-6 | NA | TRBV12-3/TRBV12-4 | CASSLEAWANVLTF | TGTGCCAGCAGCCTCGAGGCATGGGCCAACGTCCTGACTTTC
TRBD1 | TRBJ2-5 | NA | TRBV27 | CASSSLQGAGTQYF | TGTGCCAGCAGTTCTCTACAGGGGGCAGGGACCCAGTACTTC
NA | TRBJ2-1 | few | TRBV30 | CAWSAGLVDNNEQFF | TGTGCCTGGAGTGCCGGCCTAGTTGACAACAATGAGCAGTTCTTC
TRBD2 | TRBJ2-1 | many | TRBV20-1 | CSAFTPRLAANNEQFF | TGCAGTGCTTTCACCCCCCGACTAGCGGCAAACAATGAGCAGTTCTTC
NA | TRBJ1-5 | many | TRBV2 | CASGRSYQPQHF | TGTGCCAGCGGCCGCAGCTATCAGCCCCAGCATTTT
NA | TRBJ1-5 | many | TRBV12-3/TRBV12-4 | CASSLGQQYQPQHF | TGTGCCAGCAGTTTAGGACAGCAATATCAGCCCCAGCATTTT
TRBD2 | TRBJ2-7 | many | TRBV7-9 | CASSPIAGVQYEQYF | TGTGCCAGCAGCCCTATAGCGGGAGTTCAGTACGAGCAGTACTTC
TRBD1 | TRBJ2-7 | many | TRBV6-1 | CASSLGTGPREQYF | TGTGCCAGCAGCCTTGGGACAGGTCCTAGGGAGCAGTACTTC
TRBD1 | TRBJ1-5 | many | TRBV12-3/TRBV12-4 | CASSLTGAPNQPQHF | TGTGCCAGCAGTTTGACAGGGGCGCCTAATCAGCCCCAGCATTTT
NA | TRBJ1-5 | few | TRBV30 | CAWSFGDWTGGNQPQHF | TGTGCCTGGAGTTTCGGGGACTGGACTGGGGGCAATCAGCCCCAGCATTTT
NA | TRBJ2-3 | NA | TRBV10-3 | CASRPGAGTHTQYF | TGTGCCAGCAGGCCGGGCGCAGGGACACATACGCAGTATTTT
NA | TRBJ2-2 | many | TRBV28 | CATQGPGLTGELFF | TGTGCCACCCAAGGACCGGGTCTCACCGGGGAGCTGTTTTTT
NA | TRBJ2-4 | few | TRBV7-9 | CASSATSGGKNIQYF | TGTGCCAGCAGCGCGACCAGTGGTGGCAAAAACATTCAGTACTTC
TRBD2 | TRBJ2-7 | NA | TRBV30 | CAWTSGSYEQYF | TGTGCCTGGACTAGCGGGAGTTACGAGCAGTACTTC
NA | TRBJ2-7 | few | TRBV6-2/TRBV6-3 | CASSFGAGTAYEQYF | NA
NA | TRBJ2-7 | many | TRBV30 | CAWSVRPFPEQYF | TGTGCCTGGAGTGTACGACCTTTCCCCGAGCAGTACTTC
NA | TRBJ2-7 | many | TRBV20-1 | CSATWGLSSYEQYF | TGCAGTGCTACGTGGGGGCTCAGCTCCTACGAGCAGTACTTC
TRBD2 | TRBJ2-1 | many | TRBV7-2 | CASSGAGTSGRGAYNEQFF | TGTGCCAGCAGCGGAGCCGGGACTAGCGGGCGGGGTGCCTACAATGAGCAGTTCTTC
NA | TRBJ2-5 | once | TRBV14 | CASSQQFRETQYF | TGTGCCAGCAGCCAACAGTTTCGGGAGACCCAGTACTTC
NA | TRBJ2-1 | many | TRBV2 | CASRERQATEQFF | TGTGCCAGCAGGGAAAGACAGGCTACTGAGCAGTTCTTC
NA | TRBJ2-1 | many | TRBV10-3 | CAISDSDGSSYNEQFF | TGTGCCATCAGTGATTCCGACGGCAGCTCCTACAATGAGCAGTTCTTC
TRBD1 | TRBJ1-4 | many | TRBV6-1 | CASSPLGQNEKLFF | TGTGCCAGCAGTCCTCTGGGACAGAATGAAAAACTGTTTTTT
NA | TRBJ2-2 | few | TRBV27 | CASSRGSILELFF | TGTGCCAGCAGCAGGGGTAGTATTTTGGAGCTGTTTTTT
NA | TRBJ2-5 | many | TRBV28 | CASSYPWDSGLQETQYF | TGTGCCAGCAGCTACCCTTGGGACAGCGGGCTCCAGGAGACCCAGTACTTC
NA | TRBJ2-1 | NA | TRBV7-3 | CASSLRGLAGQDEQFF | TGTGCCAGCAGCTTAAGGGGGCTAGCGGGACAGGATGAGCAGTTCTTC
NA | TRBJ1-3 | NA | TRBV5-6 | CASSFRGPGNAIYF | TGTGCCAGCAGCTTCCGGGGTCCAGGAAACGCCATATATTTT
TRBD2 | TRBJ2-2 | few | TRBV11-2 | CASAPSLAGEGTGELFF | TGTGCCAGCGCCCCTTCCCTAGCGGGAGAGGGAACCGGGGAGCTGTTTTTT
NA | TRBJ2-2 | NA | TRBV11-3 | CASSLELASTGELFF | TGTGCCAGCAGCTTAGAGCTAGCGAGCACCGGGGAGCTGTTTTTT
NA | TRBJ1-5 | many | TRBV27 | CASSGSSNGGQPQHF | TGTGCCAGCAGTGGAAGCAGCAACGGGGGACAGCCCCAGCATTTT